The rows below give T cell receptor beta chains drawn from one sample of a study of stem cell transplantation in POMP-related autoinflammatory disease. Sequenced by immunoSEQ multiplex PCR; TCRdb stores in-frame clones only, minus some. The sample has roughly 68,000 clones, about nine tenths seen once. This specimen consisted of CD4+ T cells from PBMCs, obtained after stem cell transplantation. The origin of the receptors is a human patient with POMP-related autoinflammation and immune dysregulation (PRAID). Some T cells may be supplied by the graft donor. Both conserved end residues are part of each CDR3. Fields, in order: J gene, clone size, V gene, D gene, CDR3 protein, CDR3 DNA. D genes are given only for firm matches. Size is omitted from some rows. Given values are once, few, many or a class for expanded clones.

TRBJ2-3,.,TRBV4-1,.,CASSQIVSTDTQYF,TGCGCCAGCAGCCAAATAGTAAGCACAGATACGCAGTATTTT
TRBJ2-5,once,TRBV7-2,TRBD1,CASSRDREETQYF,TGTGCCAGCAGCCGGGACAGAGAAGAGACCCAGTACTTC
TRBJ1-1,.,TRBV6-5,.,CASSSRGLAVLTEAFF,TGTGCCAGCAGTTCCCGTGGTCTTGCTGTATTGACTGAAGCTTTCTTT
TRBJ2-5,.,TRBV5-1,.,CASSLSPTQETQYF,TGCGCCAGCAGCTTGAGTCCGACCCAAGAGACCCAGTACTTC
TRBJ2-2,.,TRBV5-1,.,CASSFFGREFTGELFF,TGCGCCAGCAGCTTCTTTGGCAGGGAGTTCACCGGGGAGCTGTTTTTT
TRBJ1-4,.,TRBV6-5,TRBD1,CASLSGTAEKLFF,TGTGCCAGCCTCTCCGGGACAGCTGAAAAACTGTTTTTT
TRBJ2-3,.,TRBV6-6,TRBD2,CASRTGTSGSEDTQYF,TGTGCCAGCAGAACCGGGACTAGCGGGTCGGAAGATACGCAGTATTTT
TRBJ1-2,.,TRBV9,.,CASSVVKGPYGYTF,TGTGCCAGCAGCGTAGTGAAGGGGCCCTATGGCTACACCTTC
TRBJ2-3,.,TRBV7-9,TRBD2,CASSVGLVTDTQYF,TGTGCCAGCAGCGTTGGACTAGTCACAGATACGCAGTATTTT
TRBJ2-5,.,TRBV10-2,TRBD2,CATSASGVGETQYF,TGCGCCACCTCGGCTAGCGGGGTGGGTGAGACCCAGTACTTC
TRBJ2-5,.,TRBV7-9,.,CASSLVGETQYF,TGTGCCAGCAGCTTGGTTGGGGAGACCCAGTACTTC
TRBJ2-3,.,TRBV7-2,TRBD2,CASSFFIAGGTQYF,TGTGCCAGCAGCTTTTTCATAGCGGGAGGTACGCAGTATTTT
TRBJ2-5,.,TRBV6-2/TRBV6-3,.,CASSYGYPVGETQYF,TGTGCCAGCAGTTACGGCTATCCGGTAGGGGAGACCCAGTACTTC
TRBJ1-3,.,TRBV30,.,CAWSADRYTIYF,TGTGCCTGGAGTGCAGATAGGTACACCATATATTTT
TRBJ1-2,.,TRBV28,.,CASSLLGYGYTF,TGTGCCAGCAGTCTCCTTGGGTATGGCTACACCTTC
TRBJ2-2,.,TRBV5-1,TRBD2,CASSLGTSANTGELFF,TGCGCCAGCAGCTTGGGTACTAGCGCAAACACCGGGGAGCTGTTTTTT
TRBJ1-1,.,TRBV6-5,.,CASSYRGRNYEAFF,TGTGCCAGCAGTTACCGAGGACGGAATTATGAAGCTTTCTTT
TRBJ1-2,.,TRBV7-8,.,CASSRLESGANYGYTF,TGTGCCAGCAGCCGCCTGGAGTCGGGCGCTAACTATGGCTACACCTTC
TRBJ1-6,.,TRBV5-1,TRBD1,CASSFGALWDSHNSPLHF,TGCGCCAGCAGCTTTGGGGCTTTGTGGGACAGCCATAATTCACCCCTCCACTTT
TRBJ1-4,.,TRBV5-8,TRBD1,CASTHQGAGREKLFF,TGTGCCAGCACTCACCAGGGGGCTGGGAGGGAAAAACTGTTTTTT
TRBJ2-2,.,TRBV11-3,TRBD2,CASSSRGANTGELFF,TGTGCCAGCAGCTCCCGGGGGGCGAACACCGGGGAGCTGTTTTTT
TRBJ1-2,.,TRBV2,TRBD1,CASSGQGLRYTF,TGTGCCAGCAGCGGACAGGGGTTGCGCTACACCTTC
TRBJ2-7,.,TRBV3-1/TRBV3-2,.,CASSQVWQGTYEQYF,TGTGCCAGCAGCCAAGTTTGGCAGGGGACGTACGAGCAGTACTTC
TRBJ1-1,once,TRBV19,TRBD1,CASSPTGMVNTEAFF,TGTGCCAGTAGTCCGACAGGGATGGTGAACACTGAAGCTTTCTTT
TRBJ1-6,.,TRBV7-9,.,CASSLREQDNSPLHF,TGTGCCAGCAGCTTACGGGAGCAGGATAATTCACCCCTCCACTTT
TRBJ1-4,.,TRBV11-2,.,CASSLDFTGRRKLFF,TGTGCCAGCAGCTTAGATTTCACAGGCAGGAGAAAACTGTTTTTT
TRBJ2-2,.,TRBV5-4,.,CASSSPGRANTGELFF,TGTGCCAGCAGCAGCCCTGGTAGGGCGAACACCGGGGAGCTGTTTTTT
TRBJ1-5,.,TRBV19,.,CASSRMAVVQPQHF,TGTGCCAGTAGTAGGATGGCGGTGGTTCAGCCCCAGCATTTT
TRBJ2-3,.,TRBV6-1,.,CASKRDSYSTDTQYF,TGTGCCAGCAAGCGGGACAGCTATAGCACAGATACGCAGTATTTT
TRBJ2-3,.,TRBV20-1,.,CSASSTTGLMGDTQYF,TGCAGTGCTAGTTCAACCACGGGCCTTATGGGAGATACGCAGTATTTT
TRBJ2-1,.,TRBV19,TRBD1,CASSIRGSYNEQFF,TGTGCCAGTAGTATCAGGGGGTCGTATAATGAGCAGTTCTTC
TRBJ1-5,.,TRBV30,.,CAWSPGGINQPQHF,TGTGCCTGGAGCCCCGGGGGGATCAATCAGCCCCAGCATTTT
TRBJ2-1,.,TRBV10-3,.,CAIGRQGSEQFF,TGTGCCATCGGTAGGCAGGGGAGTGAGCAGTTCTTC
TRBJ2-5,.,TRBV6-2/TRBV6-3,.,CASSYRDPWETQYF,TGTGCCAGCAGTTACAGGGATCCATGGGAGACCCAGTACTTC
TRBJ2-1,.,TRBV5-1,TRBD1,CASNPGGAGNEQFF,TGCGCCAGCAATCCAGGGGGCGCAGGAAATGAGCAGTTCTTC
TRBJ1-2,once,TRBV9,TRBD1,CASSVTGGDYGYTF,TGTGCCAGCAGCGTGACAGGGGGCGACTATGGCTACACCTTC
TRBJ2-5,.,TRBV11-2,TRBD1,CASSSRQGRTTQYF,TGTGCCAGCAGCTCAAGACAGGGGCGGACGACCCAGTACTTC
TRBJ1-1,.,TRBV3-1/TRBV3-2,.,CASSQAGAPEAFF,TGTGCCAGCAGCCAAGCAGGGGCCCCTGAAGCTTTCTTT
TRBJ2-5,.,TRBV21-1,.,CASRTRDRGRVEETQYF,TGTGCCAGTAGGACCCGAGACAGGGGGCGCGTCGAGGAGACCCAGTACTTC
TRBJ2-3,.,TRBV3-1/TRBV3-2,TRBD2,CASSQDNGTRKPDTQYF,TGTGCCAGCAGCCAAGATAACGGGACTAGGAAGCCAGATACGCAGTATTTT
TRBJ2-3,.,TRBV5-1,TRBD2,CASSPGLAGLTDTQYF,TGCGCCAGCAGCCCTGGACTAGCGGGGCTCACAGATACGCAGTATTTT
TRBJ2-7,.,TRBV10-3,.,CAIKPGRSGEQYF,TGTGCCATCAAACCAGGGAGAAGTGGGGAGCAGTACTTC
TRBJ1-6,.,TRBV18,.,CASSAGHMGSPLHF,TGTGCCAGCTCTGCGGGCCATATGGGTTCACCCCTCCACTTT
TRBJ2-1,few,TRBV11-2,TRBD1,CASSTTRQGRNNEQFF,TGTGCCAGCAGCACCACCCGACAGGGGCGAAACAATGAGCAGTTCTTC
TRBJ2-3,.,TRBV10-1,.,CASSEGGLGTDTQYF,TGCGCCAGCAGTGAAGGGGGACTGGGGACAGATACGCAGTATTTT
TRBJ2-1,.,TRBV10-3,TRBD2,CAIMGTSGGALYAEQFF,TGTGCCATCATGGGGACTAGCGGGGGCGCCCTCTATGCTGAGCAGTTCTTC
TRBJ2-7,.,TRBV9,.,CASSGLNSYEQYF,TGTGCCAGCTCCGGACTAAACTCCTACGAGCAGTACTTC
TRBJ2-3,.,TRBV5-1,TRBD2,CASSWAGQTSGTLTDTQYF,TGCGCCAGCAGCTGGGCGGGACAGACTAGCGGAACTTTGACAGATACGCAGTATTTT
TRBJ2-7,.,TRBV19,.,CASGVGLGVDEQYF,TGTGCCAGCGGCGTTGGACTGGGTGTGGACGAGCAGTACTTC
TRBJ2-1,.,TRBV2,.,CASSGWGEQFF,TGTGCCAGCAGTGGATGGGGTGAGCAGTTCTTC
TRBJ2-2,once,TRBV4-1,.,CASSQAGRNTGELFF,TGCGCCAGCAGCCAAGCCGGGCGGAACACCGGGGAGCTGTTTTTT
TRBJ1-5,.,TRBV11-2,.,CASSTTGWQPQHF,TGTGCCAGCAGCACAACAGGTTGGCAGCCCCAGCATTTT
TRBJ1-6,.,TRBV6-2/TRBV6-3,.,CASSYSFLPEDSYNSPLHF,TGTGCCAGCAGTTACTCTTTCCTTCCAGAGGACTCCTATAATTCACCCCTCCACTTT
TRBJ2-5,once,TRBV7-9,TRBD2,CASSPLGREETQYF,TGTGCCAGCAGCCCCCTTGGGAGGGAAGAGACCCAGTACTTC
TRBJ2-1,.,TRBV2,.,CASSLALSSYNEQFF,TGTGCCAGCAGTTTAGCCCTGAGCTCCTACAATGAGCAGTTCTTC
TRBJ2-5,.,TRBV6-5,.,CASSYSGFQETQYF,TGTGCCAGCAGTTACTCGGGGTTTCAAGAGACCCAGTACTTC
TRBJ2-4,.,TRBV5-5,TRBD1,CASSLRGQGLVIQYF,TGTGCCAGCAGCTTGCGGGGACAGGGGCTGGTCATTCAGTACTTC
TRBJ2-3,.,TRBV6-1,.,CASSDALPDTQYF,TGTGCCAGCAGTGACGCCCTACCAGATACGCAGTATTTT
TRBJ2-7,.,TRBV3-1/TRBV3-2,.,CASSLAGGSEQYF,TGTGCCAGCAGCCTGGCCGGAGGATCAGAGCAGTACTTC
TRBJ2-3,.,TRBV7-9,.,CASSLARGRAGTDTQYF,TGTGCCAGCAGCTTAGCGCGCGGCCGAGCGGGCACAGATACGCAGTATTTT